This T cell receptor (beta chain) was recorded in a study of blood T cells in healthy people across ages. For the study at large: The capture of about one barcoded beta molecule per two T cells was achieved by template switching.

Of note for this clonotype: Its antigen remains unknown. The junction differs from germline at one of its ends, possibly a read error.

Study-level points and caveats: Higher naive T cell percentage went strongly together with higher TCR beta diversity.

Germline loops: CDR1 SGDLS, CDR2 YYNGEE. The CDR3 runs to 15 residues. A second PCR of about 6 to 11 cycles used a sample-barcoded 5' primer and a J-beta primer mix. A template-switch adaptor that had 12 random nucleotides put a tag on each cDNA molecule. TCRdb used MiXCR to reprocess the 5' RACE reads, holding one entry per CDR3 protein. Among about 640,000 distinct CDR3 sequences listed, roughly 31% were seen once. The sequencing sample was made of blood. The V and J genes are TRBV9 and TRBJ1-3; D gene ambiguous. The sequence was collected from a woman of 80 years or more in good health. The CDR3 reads CASSVAVSAGSTIYF. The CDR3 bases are TGTGCCAGCAGCGTAGCCGTCTCCGCCGGAAGCACCATATATTTT.